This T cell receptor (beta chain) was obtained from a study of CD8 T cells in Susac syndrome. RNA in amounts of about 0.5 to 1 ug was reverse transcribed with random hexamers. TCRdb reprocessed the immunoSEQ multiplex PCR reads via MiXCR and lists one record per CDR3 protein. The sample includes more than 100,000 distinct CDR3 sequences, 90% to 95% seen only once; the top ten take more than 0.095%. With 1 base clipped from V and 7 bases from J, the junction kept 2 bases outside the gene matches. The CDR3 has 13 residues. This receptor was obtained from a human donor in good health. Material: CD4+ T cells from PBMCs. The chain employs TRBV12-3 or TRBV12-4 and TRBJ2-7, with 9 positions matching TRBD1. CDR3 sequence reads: CASSLGTGEEQYF. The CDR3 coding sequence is TGTGCCAGCAGTTTAGGGACAGGGGAAGAGCAGTACTTC.